Following are 23 T cell receptor beta chains from one sample sequenced in a study of T cells in Graves' hyperthyroidism and ophthalmopathy. The source material, RNA transcripts, was used to amplify TCR beta CDR3 regions. HTBI primers were employed in a first-round RT-PCR of the TCR CDR3. One entry per CDR3 protein results from TCRdb running MiXCR on the multiplex PCR reads. This sample has 93,000 or so distinct CDR3 sequences, with 45% to 50% found just once. Sequences were obtained from blood. These receptors all stem from a man aged 35 to 55 with Graves' hyperthyroidism.

The genes are TRBV30 and TRBJ2-5, with D maybe TRBD2 (5 bases). Germline V gene sequence: CDR1 GTSNPN, CDR2 SVGIG (reference sequence). Trimming took 5 bases from V and 8 from J, leaving 21 bases between them. This CDR3 is built from 14 residues. This CDR3 reads CAWGLTANPDTQYF. Written as DNA, the CDR3 is TGTGCCTGGGGACTGACGGCGAACCCAGATACCCAGTACTTC.

As concerns this clonotype: At one end, the junction sequence differs from germline, possibly due to a read error. V and J are TRBV15 and TRBJ2-6, with D unclear. Germline values: CDR1 LNHNV, CDR2 YYDKDF (reference sequence). The CDR3 spans 16 residues. For the CDR3, the DNA is TGTACCACCACCAGAGATCGGAGCTCTAGGGCCAGCGTCCTGACTTTC. This translates into CTTTRDRSSRASVLTF. The variable domain in full, completed from reference TRBV15 and TRBJ2-6, reads DAMVIQNPRYQVTQFGKPVTLSCSQTLNHNVMYWYQQKSSQAPKLLFHYYDKDFNNEADTPDNFQSRRPNTSFCFLDIRSPGLGDTAMYLCTTTRDRSSRASVLTFGAGSRLTVL.

This chain joins TRBV9 and TRBJ1-2; D gene unclear. This CDR3 has 19 residues. Germline V lookup: CDR1 SGDLS, CDR2 YYNGEE. The germline V and J ends were trimmed by 0 bases and 0 bases, with 21 bases remaining between them. In DNA form, the CDR3 reads TGTGCCAGCAGCGTAGATGTGGCTATATTCTTATGTACTAACTATGGCTACACCTTC. Encoded protein: CASSVDVAIFLCTNYGYTF. The whole variable domain, filled in from reference TRBV9 and TRBJ1-2, reads DSGVTQTPKHLITATGQRVTLRCSPRSGDLSVYWYQQSLDQGLQFLIQYYNGEERAKGNILERFSAQQFPDLHSELNLSSLELGDSALYFCASSVDVAIFLCTNYGYTFGSGTRLTVV.

This clonotype was picked up many times. The chain links TRBV30 to TRBJ1-2; no definite D call. Germline CDR1 reads GTSNPN; CDR2 reads SVGIG (reference sequence). CDR3 size: 11 residues. The V gene lost 1 base and the J gene lost 4 bases, with 4 bases spanning the gap. CDR3 nucleotide sequence: TGTGCCTGGAGTGACAGCTATGGCTACACCTTC. As protein: CAWSDSYGYTF.

This clonotype showed up many times. The chain links TRBV2 to TRBJ2-1; 7 bases are shared with TRBD1. The CDR3 is 15 amino acids. Germline V gene lookup returns CDR1 SNHLY and CDR2 FYNNEI. V lost 4 bases, J lost 4 bases, and 7 bases stayed unmatched. The CDR3 spells CASSATGLAYNEQFF. The CDR3, as DNA: TGTGCCAGCAGTGCGACAGGGCTAGCTTACAATGAGCAGTTCTTC.

On this clonotype itself: It may be a read error: a sequence one base away is much more abundant. The gene calls are TRBV5-1 and TRBJ1-1, with D possibly TRBD1 on 5 matching bases. The germline V gene has CDR1 SGHRS and CDR2 YFSETQ. This CDR3 contains 13 residues. The ends were cut back, 5 bases at V and 12 bases at J, with 20 bases in the middle. CDR3 DNA: TGCGCCAGCAGAGGTGTAGGGGCGCAGTTAACTTTCTTT. Its translation: CASRGVGAQLTFF.

The chain couples TRBV7-9 to TRBJ2-7; 10 positions agree with TRBD1. The germline gives CDR1 SEHNR, CDR2 FQNEAQ (reference sequence). The CDR3 runs to 14 residues. Unmatched junction bases numbered 3, after V lost 2 bases and J lost 5 bases. The CDR3 loop is CASSLRDRGHEQYF. CDR3 nucleotide sequence: TGTGCCAGCAGCTTAAGGGACAGGGGCCACGAGCAGTACTTC.

This clonotype has ten or more counts. A clone one base away is much larger, so this may be a read error. The rearrangement joins TRBV28 to TRBJ2-7; D unresolved. The CDR3 has 11 residues. Trimming cost V 7 bases and J 0 bases, with 4 bases left between them. Germline V gene lookup returns CDR1 MDHEN and CDR2 SYDVKM. CDR3 sequence (DNA): TGTGCCAGCACCGACTCCTACGAGCAGTACTTC. Protein product: CASTDSYEQYF.

This clonotype was detected ten times or more. The V and J genes are TRBV12-3 or TRBV12-4 and TRBJ1-1; TRBD1 matches at 8 bases. The CDR3 is 14 residues long. Germline trimming cut 4 bases from V and 5 bases from J; bases unmatched to any gene: 6. CDR3 protein: CASSSNRGVTEAFF. In DNA, the CDR3 is TGTGCCAGCAGTTCTAACAGGGGGGTGACTGAAGCTTTCTTT.

With regard to this clonotype: This CDR3 fails to terminate in the conserved phenylalanine or tryptophan, so it likely reflects a read error. V is TRBV7-9 and J is TRBJ1-5; D is possibly TRBD1 (6 bases). CDR1 SEHNR and CDR2 FQNEAQ come from the germline V gene (reference sequence). The CDR3 length is 14 residues. Trimming stripped 2 bases from V and 7 bases from J, with 12 bases between. The CDR3 bases are TGTGCCAGCAGCTTATGGACAGTCTGGCAGCCCCAGCATTCT. Amino acids: CASSLWTVWQPQHS.

The chain employs TRBV7-9 and TRBJ1-1; 7 nucleotides agree with TRBD1. V dropped 1 base and J dropped 1; count of bases not matched to a gene: 0. Germline lookup yields CDR1 SEHNR and CDR2 FQNEAQ (reference sequence). The CDR3 contains 14 residues. The chain's CDR3 is CASSLGQGNTEAFF. CDR3 nucleotides: TGTGCCAGCAGCTTAGGACAGGGGAACACTGAAGCTTTCTTT.

The chain links TRBV7-2 to TRBJ2-5; 9 nucleotides agree with TRBD1. Germline V CDR1 and CDR2: SGHTA, FQGNSA. J was trimmed by 1 base and V by 8 bases; bases with no gene match: 11. The CDR3 consists of 16 residues. CDR3 region: CASSPIQGASQETQYF. As DNA, the CDR3 is TGTGCCAGCTCACCCATACAGGGGGCGAGCCAAGAGACCCAGTACTTC. The full variable domain, its missing parts supplied by reference TRBV7-2 and TRBJ2-5, is GAGVSQSPSNKVTEKGKDVELRCDPISGHTALYWYRQSLGQGLEFLIYFQGNSAPDKSGLPSDRFSAERTGGSVSTLTIQRTQQEDSAVYLCASSPIQGASQETQYFGPGTRLLVL.

V is TRBV7-1 and J is TRBJ2-7; 7 nucleotides match TRBD1. TRBV7-1 is recorded as an ORF, its role being uncertain. This CDR3 comprises 15 residues. Trimming at V came to 3 bases and at J to 0 bases, leaving 5 bases not matched to a gene. The CDR3 region is CASSSGTANSYEQYF. The CDR3 DNA reads as TGTGCCAGCAGCTCGGGGACAGCGAACTCCTACGAGCAGTACTTC.

This clonotype was observed many times. The rearrangement joins TRBV19 to TRBJ1-4; 7 bases agree with TRBD1. Per germline, CDR1 LNHDA and CDR2 SQIVND (reference sequence). The junction had 5 bases not matched to a gene; V was cut back by 4 bases and J by 3 bases. The CDR3 sequence is 15 residues long. The CDR3 sequence is CASSTSQGPNEKLFF. CDR3 coding DNA: TGTGCCAGTAGTACTTCACAGGGGCCTAATGAAAAACTGTTTTTT. Full variable domain (missing parts from reference TRBV19 and TRBJ1-4): DGGITQSPKYLFRKEGQNVTLSCEQNLNHDAMYWYRQDPGQGLRLIYYSQIVNDFQKGDIAEGYSVSREKKESFPLTVTSAQKNPTAFYLCASSTSQGPNEKLFFGSGTQLSVL.

At least ten counts were recorded for this clonotype. The chain is built from TRBV3-1 and TRBJ1-1; D uncertain. This CDR3 has 13 residues. Trimming took off 4 bases at V and 1 base at J, with 7 bases between the two ends. CDR1 and CDR2 (germline): LGHDT, YNNKEL (reference sequence). This chain's CDR3 is CASSRGKNTEAFF. CDR3 DNA: TGTGCCAGCAGCCGCGGGAAGAACACTGAAGCTTTCTTT.

This chain joins TRBV20-1 and TRBJ1-4; maybe TRBD1 (5 bases). CDR1 and CDR2 (germline): DFQATT, SNEGSKA (reference sequence). The CDR3 is 13 residues long. V lost 3 bases, J lost 8 bases, and 13 bases lay in between. The CDR3 DNA is TGCAGTGCTAGGGGGGTGGTAGGCGAAAAACTGTTTTTT. Residues: CSARGVVGEKLFF.

To note about this clonotype: Given a much more abundant clone one base away, this may be a read error. J is TRBJ2-5 and V is TRBV6-6, with D uncertain. Trimming shortened V by 0 bases and J by 6 bases, and 8 bases separated the two germline ends. CDR1 and CDR2 (germline): MNHNY, SVGAGI (reference sequence). The CDR3 sequence is 13 residues long. For the CDR3, the DNA is TGTGCCAGCAGTTACTCGCTTGGGAAGACCCAGTACTTC. Protein sequence: CASSYSLGKTQYF.

The CDR3 protein is CATQGQGIGQYF. DNA for the CDR3: TGTGCCACCCAGGGACAGGGGATCGGGCAGTACTTC. V gene TRBV24-1 combines with J gene TRBJ2-7; 10 bases fit TRBD1. Germline V lookup: CDR1 KGHDR, CDR2 SFDVKD. V shed 9 bases and J 9 bases; nucleotides not matched to a gene: 7. The CDR3 sequence is 12 residues long.

This clonotype has only a few counts. This may arise from a read error, as a much more abundant clone is one base away. The V call is TRBV12-3 or TRBV12-4, the J call TRBJ2-7, with D perhaps TRBD1 or TRBD2 (5 bases each). The CDR3 sequence is 14 residues long. V gave up 5 bases and J gave up 2 bases, with 13 bases separating them. CDR3: CASSRDGSAYEQYF. Written as DNA, the CDR3 is TGTGCCAGCAGTCGGGACGGAAGTGCCTACGAGCAGTACTTC.

This clonotype came up once. At one end, the junction sequence differs from germline, possibly due to a read error. This chain uses TRBV6-5 with TRBJ1-3; 7 bases are a match to TRBD1. The germline V gene encodes CDR1 MNHEY and CDR2 SVGAGI. This CDR3 has 16 amino acids. The CDR3 sequence: CASRRTGLLSGNTIDF. The CDR3 DNA is TGTGCCAGCAGACGGACAGGATTGCTCTCTGGAAACACCATAGATTTT.

Worth noting for this clonotype: This clone may be a read error of a much larger clone one base away. This likely comes from a read error, as the CDR3 has no conserved phenylalanine or tryptophan at its end. The rearrangement uses TRBV5-1 and TRBJ1-1; D is possibly TRBD1 (5 bases). Germline V gives CDR1 SGHRS, CDR2 YFSETQ. The CDR3 covers 16 residues. Trimming cost V 0 bases and J 2 bases, with 14 bases left between them. The CDR3 DNA reads as TGCGCCAGCAGCTTGGCCTTTGCAGGGATAAACACTGAAGCTTTCTGT. This translates into CASSLAFAGINTEAFC.

This clonotype occurred a few times. The genes are TRBV4-1 and TRBJ2-2, with 11 bases aligning to TRBD1. The germline CDR1 and CDR2 sequences are MGHRA and YSYEKL. The CDR3 has 18 amino acids. V shed 1 base and J 5 bases; nucleotides not matched to a gene: 9. DNA for the CDR3: TGCGCCAGCAGCCAAGGTTCGTCCCGGGACAGGGGGACCGGGGAGCTGTTTTTT. It codes for CASSQGSSRDRGTGELFF.

Note on this clonotype: The conserved final phenylalanine or tryptophan is absent from the CDR3, which likely points to a read error. The chain couples TRBV19 to TRBJ1-6, with TRBD1 identical over 10 bases. The CDR3 has 13 amino acids. V gave up 7 bases and J gave up 10 bases; unmatched junction bases: 4. The germline gives CDR1 LNHDA, CDR2 SQIVND (reference sequence). The CDR3 loop reads CASTGTGASPLHS. CDR3 DNA: TGTGCCAGTACTGGGACAGGGGCGTCACCCCTCCACTCT.